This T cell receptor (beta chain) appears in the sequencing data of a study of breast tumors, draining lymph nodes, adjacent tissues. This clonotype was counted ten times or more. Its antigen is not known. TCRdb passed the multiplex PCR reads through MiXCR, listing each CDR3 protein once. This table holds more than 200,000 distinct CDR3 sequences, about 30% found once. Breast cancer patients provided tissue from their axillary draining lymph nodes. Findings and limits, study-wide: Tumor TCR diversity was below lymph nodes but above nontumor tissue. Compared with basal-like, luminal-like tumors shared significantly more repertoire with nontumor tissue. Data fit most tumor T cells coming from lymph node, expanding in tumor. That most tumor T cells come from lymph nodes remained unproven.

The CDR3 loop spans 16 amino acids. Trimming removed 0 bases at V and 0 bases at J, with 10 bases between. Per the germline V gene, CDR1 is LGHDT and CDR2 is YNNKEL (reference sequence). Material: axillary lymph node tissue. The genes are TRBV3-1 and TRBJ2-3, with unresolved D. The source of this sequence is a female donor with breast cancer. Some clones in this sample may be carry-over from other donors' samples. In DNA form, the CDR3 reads TGTGCCAGCAGCCAAGAGGGTCTGGCAAGCACAGATACGCAGTATTTT. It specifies CASSQEGLASTDTQYF.